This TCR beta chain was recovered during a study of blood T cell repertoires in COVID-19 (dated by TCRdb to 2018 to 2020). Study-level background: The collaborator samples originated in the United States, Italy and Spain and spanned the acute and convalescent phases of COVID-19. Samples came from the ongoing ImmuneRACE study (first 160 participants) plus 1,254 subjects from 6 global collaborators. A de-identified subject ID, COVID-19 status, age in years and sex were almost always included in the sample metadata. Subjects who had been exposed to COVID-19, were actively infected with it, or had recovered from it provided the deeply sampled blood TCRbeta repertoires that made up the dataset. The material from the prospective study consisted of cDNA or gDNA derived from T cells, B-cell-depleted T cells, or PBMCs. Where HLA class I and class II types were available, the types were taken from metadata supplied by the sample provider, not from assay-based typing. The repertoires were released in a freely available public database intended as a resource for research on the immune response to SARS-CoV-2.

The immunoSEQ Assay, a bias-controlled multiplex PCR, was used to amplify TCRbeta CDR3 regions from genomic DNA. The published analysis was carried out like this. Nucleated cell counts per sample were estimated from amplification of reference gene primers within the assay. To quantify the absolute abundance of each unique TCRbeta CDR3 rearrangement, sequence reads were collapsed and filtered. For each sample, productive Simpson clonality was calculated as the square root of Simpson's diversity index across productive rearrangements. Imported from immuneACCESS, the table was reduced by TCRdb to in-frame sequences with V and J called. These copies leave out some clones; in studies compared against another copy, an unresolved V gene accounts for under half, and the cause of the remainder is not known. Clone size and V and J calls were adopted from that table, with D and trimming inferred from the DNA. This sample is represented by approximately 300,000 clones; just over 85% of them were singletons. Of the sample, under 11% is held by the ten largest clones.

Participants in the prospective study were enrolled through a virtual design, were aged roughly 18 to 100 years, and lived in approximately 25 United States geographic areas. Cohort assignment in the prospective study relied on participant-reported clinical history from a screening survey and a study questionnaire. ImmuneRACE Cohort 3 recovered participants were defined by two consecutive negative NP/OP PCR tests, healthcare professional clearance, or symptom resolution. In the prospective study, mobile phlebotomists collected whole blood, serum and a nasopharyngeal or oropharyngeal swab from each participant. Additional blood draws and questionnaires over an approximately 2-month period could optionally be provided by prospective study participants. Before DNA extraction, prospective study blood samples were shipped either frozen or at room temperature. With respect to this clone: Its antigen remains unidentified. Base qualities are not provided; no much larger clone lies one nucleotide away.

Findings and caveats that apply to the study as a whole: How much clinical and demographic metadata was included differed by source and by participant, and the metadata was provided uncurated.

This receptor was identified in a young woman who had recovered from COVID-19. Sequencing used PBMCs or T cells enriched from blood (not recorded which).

DNA sequence: TGTGCCAGCAGTTTCGGGGATAGCAATCAGCCCCAGCATTTT. Translated, it gives CASSFGDSNQPQHF. The rearranged chain carries TRBV28 and TRBJ1-5; the D gene remains uncertain. V loses 3 bases of germline sequence and J loses 0 bases, and the interval between the two ends is 6 bases. CDR1 MDHEN and CDR2 SYDVKM are derived from the germline V gene. The CDR3 starts with the cysteine, ends with the phenylalanine, and has 14 residues. The retained sequence is limited to the CDR3, 42 bases, with the frame set at the first base.